This TCR beta chain came from a study of T cells in Graves' hyperthyroidism and ophthalmopathy. Study observations and caveats: Ophthalmopathy was model-predicted a median around seven months pre-onset. The majority of expanded thyroid clonotypes above 0.001 also appeared in blood.

Germline V gene sequence: CDR1 SGHAT, CDR2 FQDESV (reference sequence). The CDR3 extends over 16 amino acids. V dropped 5 bases and J dropped 3 bases, with 18 bases sitting between them. Participants, patients aged 18 to 65, had newly diagnosed hyperthyroidism with a duration under 2 months. Clinical symptoms, serum thyroxine, TRAb, thyroid ultrasound and orbital computed tomography established diagnosis. This clonotype was recorded at least ten times. The antigen is not known. Amplification yielded TCR beta CDR3 regions, with RNA transcripts as the source. When the TCR CDR3 underwent first-round RT-PCR, the HTBI primer set was used. One entry per CDR3 protein, called by TCRdb with MiXCR from the multiplex PCR reads. The repertoire has about 360,000 distinct CDR3 sequences, roughly 13% of them found once; the top ten carry around a tenth.

The sequencing input was blood. The rearrangement uses TRBV11-1 and TRBJ2-3; D uncertain. This TCR was sampled from a woman in her late teens or twenties with Graves' hyperthyroidism. CDR3 in DNA: TGTGCCAGCAGCCCCCCGACCGGAGCTAGAACAGATACGCAGTATTTT. Residues: CASSPPTGARTDTQYF.